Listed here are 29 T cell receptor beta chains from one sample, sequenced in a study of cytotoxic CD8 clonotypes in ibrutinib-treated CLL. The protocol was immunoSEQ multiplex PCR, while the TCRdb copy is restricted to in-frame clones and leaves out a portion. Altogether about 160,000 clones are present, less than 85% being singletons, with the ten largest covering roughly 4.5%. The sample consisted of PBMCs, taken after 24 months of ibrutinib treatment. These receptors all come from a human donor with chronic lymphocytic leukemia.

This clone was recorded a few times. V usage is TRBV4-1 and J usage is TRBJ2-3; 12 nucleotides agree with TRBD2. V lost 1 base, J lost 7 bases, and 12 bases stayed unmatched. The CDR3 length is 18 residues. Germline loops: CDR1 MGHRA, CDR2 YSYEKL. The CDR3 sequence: CASSQGVVGLAGFNTQYF. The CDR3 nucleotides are TGCGCCAGCAGCCAAGGAGTGGTGGGACTAGCGGGTTTTAATACGCAGTATTTT.

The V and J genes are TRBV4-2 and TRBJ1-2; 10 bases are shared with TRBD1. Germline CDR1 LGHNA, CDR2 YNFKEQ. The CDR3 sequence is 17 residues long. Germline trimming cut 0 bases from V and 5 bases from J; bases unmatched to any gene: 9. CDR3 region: CASSQEGTGVLIYGYTF. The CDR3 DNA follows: TGTGCCAGCAGCCAAGAGGGGACAGGGGTTCTTATATATGGCTACACCTTC.

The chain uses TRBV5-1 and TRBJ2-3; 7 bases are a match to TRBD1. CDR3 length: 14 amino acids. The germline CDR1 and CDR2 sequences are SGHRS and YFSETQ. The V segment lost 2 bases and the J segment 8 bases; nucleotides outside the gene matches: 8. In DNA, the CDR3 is TGCGCCAGCAGCTTAGAGACAGGGCCCGGTACGCAGTATTTT. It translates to CASSLETGPGTQYF.

CDR3 residues: CASSLSRLATHEQYF. In nucleotides, the CDR3 is TGTGCCAGCAGCTTGTCTCGACTAGCAACCCACGAGCAGTACTTC. J is TRBJ2-7 and V is TRBV5-6; TRBD2 matches 7 bases. Per the germline V gene, CDR1 is SGHDT and CDR2 is YYEEEE. The CDR3 runs 15 residues. Losses at the gene ends were 1 base for V and 5 bases for J; bases not matched to a gene: 9.

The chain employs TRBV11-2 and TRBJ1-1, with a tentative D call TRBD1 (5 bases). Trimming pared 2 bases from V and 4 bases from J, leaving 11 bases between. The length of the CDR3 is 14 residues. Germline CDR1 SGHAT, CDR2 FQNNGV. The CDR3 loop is CASSLTGGGTEAFF. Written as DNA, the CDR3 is TGTGCCAGCAGCTTAACAGGCGGAGGCACTGAAGCTTTCTTT.

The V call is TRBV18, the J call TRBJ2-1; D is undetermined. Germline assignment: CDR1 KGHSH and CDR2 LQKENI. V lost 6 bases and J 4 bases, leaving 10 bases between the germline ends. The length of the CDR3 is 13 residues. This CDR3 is CASSGVPYNEQFF. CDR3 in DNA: TGTGCCAGCTCGGGTGTCCCTTACAATGAGCAGTTCTTC.

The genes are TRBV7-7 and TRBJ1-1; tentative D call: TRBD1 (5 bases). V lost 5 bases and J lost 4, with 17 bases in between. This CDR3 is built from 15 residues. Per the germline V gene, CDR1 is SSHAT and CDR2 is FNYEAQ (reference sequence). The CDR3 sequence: CASSPQIGQSTEAFF. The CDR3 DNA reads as TGTGCCAGCAGCCCGCAGATAGGACAAAGCACTGAAGCTTTCTTT.

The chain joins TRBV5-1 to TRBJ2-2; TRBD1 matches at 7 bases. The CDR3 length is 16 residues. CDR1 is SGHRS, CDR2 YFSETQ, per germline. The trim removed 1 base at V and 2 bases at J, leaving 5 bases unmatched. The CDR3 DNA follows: TGCGCCAGCAGCTTGCCCGGGACAGCCAACACCGGGGAGCTGTTTTTT. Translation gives CASSLPGTANTGELFF.

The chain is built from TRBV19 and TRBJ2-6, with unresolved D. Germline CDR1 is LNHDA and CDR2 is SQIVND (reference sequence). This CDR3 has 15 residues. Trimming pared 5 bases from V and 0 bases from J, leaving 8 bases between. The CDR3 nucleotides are TGTGCCAGTAGTCCGACGTTCTCTGGGGCCAACGTCCTGACTTTC. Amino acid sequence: CASSPTFSGANVLTF.

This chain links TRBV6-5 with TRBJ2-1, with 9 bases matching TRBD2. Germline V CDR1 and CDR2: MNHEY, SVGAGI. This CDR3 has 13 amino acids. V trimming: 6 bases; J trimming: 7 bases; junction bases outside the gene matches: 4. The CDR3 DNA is TGTGCCAGCAGAACGGGACTAGCAAATGAGCAGTTCTTC. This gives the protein CASRTGLANEQFF.

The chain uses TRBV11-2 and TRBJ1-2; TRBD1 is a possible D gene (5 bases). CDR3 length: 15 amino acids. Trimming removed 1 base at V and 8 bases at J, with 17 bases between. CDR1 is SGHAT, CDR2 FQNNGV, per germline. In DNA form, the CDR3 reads TGTGCCAGCAGCTTAGGCGTTGGGGCCTTAGAAGGCTACACCTTC. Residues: CASSLGVGALEGYTF.

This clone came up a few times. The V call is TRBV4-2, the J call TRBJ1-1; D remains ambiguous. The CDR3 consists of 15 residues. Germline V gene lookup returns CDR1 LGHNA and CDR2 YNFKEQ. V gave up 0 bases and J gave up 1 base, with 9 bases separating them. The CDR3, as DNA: TGTGCCAGCAGCCAAGATCGTCGGGGGAACACTGAAGCTTTCTTT. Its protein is CASSQDRRGNTEAFF.

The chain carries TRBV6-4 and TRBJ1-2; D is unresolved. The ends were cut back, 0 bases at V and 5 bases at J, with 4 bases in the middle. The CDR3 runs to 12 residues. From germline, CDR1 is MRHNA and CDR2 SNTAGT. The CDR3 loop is CASSDSGYGYTF. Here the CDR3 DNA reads TGTGCCAGCAGTGACTCGGGATATGGCTACACCTTC.

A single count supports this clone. Here the CDR3 reads CASSHFRGDVYGYTF. The CDR3 nucleotides are TGTGCCAGCAGTCATTTCCGAGGGGACGTCTATGGCTACACCTTC. The chain joins TRBV11-1 to TRBJ1-2, with a possible D match to TRBD1 (5 bases). Trimming took 6 bases from V and 4 from J, leaving 18 bases between them. The CDR3 consists of 15 residues. Per the germline V gene, CDR1 is SGHAT and CDR2 is FQDESV (reference sequence). The variable domain in full, with the rest retrieved from reference TRBV11-1 and TRBJ1-2, is EAEVAQSPRYKITEKSQAVAFWCDPISGHATLYWYRQILGQGPELLVQFQDESVVDDSQLPKDRFSAERLKGVDSTLKIQPAELGDSAMYLCASSHFRGDVYGYTFGSGTRLTVV.

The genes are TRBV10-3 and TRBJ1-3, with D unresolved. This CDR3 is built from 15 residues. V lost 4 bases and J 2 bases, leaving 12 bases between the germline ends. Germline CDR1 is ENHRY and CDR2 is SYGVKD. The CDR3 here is CAISAVERAGNTIYF. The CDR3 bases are TGTGCCATCAGTGCGGTTGAAAGGGCTGGAAACACCATATATTTT.

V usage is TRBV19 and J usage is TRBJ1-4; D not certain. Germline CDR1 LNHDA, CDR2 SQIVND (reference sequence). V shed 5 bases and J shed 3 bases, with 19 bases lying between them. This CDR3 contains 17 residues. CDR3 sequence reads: CASSVRHGYRANEKLFF. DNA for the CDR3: TGTGCCAGTAGTGTCCGACATGGGTATAGGGCTAATGAAAAACTGTTTTTT.

CDR3 sequence (DNA): TGTGCCAGCAGTTACTCGAGGTTGGGCATCGGAGGTGGCTACACCTTC. Translating it yields CASSYSRLGIGGGYTF. V is TRBV6-5 and J is TRBJ1-2; D ambiguous. The germline V gene encodes CDR1 MNHEY and CDR2 SVGAGI. V was shortened by 0 bases and J by 7 bases, with 18 bases between the two germline ends. The CDR3 has 16 residues.

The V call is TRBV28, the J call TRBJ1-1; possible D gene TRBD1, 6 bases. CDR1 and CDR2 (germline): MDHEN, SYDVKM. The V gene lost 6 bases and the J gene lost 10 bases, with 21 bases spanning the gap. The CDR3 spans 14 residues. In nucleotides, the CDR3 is TGTGCCAGCAGCACCGCTCCTAGGGGGATGGCAGCTTTCTTT. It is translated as CASSTAPRGMAAFF. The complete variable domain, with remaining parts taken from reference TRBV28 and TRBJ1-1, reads DVKVTQSSRYLVKRTGEKVFLECVQDMDHENMFWYRQDPGLGLRLIYFSYDVKMKEKGDIPEGYSVSREKKERFSLILESASTNQTSMYLCASSTAPRGMAAFFGQGTRLTVV.

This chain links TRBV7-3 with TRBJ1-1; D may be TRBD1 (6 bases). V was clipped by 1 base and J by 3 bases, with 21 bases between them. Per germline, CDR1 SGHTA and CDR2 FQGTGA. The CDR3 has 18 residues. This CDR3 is CASSLRLGYRVKYTEAFF. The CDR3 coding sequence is TGTGCCAGCAGCTTAAGATTAGGGTACAGGGTCAAGTACACTGAAGCTTTCTTT.

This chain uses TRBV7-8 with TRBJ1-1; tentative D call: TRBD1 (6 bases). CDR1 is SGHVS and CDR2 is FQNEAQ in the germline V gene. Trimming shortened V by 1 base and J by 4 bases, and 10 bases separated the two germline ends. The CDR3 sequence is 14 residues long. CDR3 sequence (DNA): TGTGCCAGCAGCTTAGTGGTGGGGGCCACTGAAGCTTTCTTT. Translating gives CASSLVVGATEAFF.

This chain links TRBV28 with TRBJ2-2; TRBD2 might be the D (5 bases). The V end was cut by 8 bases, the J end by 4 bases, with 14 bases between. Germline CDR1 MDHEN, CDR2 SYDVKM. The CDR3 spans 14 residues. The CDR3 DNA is TGTGCCAGCCTTGGTCAGCGGCGCACCGGGGAGCTGTTTTTT. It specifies CASLGQRRTGELFF. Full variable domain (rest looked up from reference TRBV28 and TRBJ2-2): DVKVTQSSRYLVKRTGEKVFLECVQDMDHENMFWYRQDPGLGLRLIYFSYDVKMKEKGDIPEGYSVSREKKERFSLILESASTNQTSMYLCASLGQRRTGELFFGEGSRLTVL.

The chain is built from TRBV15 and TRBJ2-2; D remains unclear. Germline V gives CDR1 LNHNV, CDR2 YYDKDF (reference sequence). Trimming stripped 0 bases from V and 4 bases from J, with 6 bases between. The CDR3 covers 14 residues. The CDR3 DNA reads TGTGCCACCAGCAGAGAGAGGTTCACCGGGGAGCTGTTTTTT. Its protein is CATSRERFTGELFF.

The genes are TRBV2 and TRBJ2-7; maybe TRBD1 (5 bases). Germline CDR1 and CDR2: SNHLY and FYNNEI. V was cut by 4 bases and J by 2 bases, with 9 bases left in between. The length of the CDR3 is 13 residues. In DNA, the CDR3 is TGTGCCAGCAGTGTGGGGCAGGCCTACGAGCAGTACTTC. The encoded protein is CASSVGQAYEQYF.

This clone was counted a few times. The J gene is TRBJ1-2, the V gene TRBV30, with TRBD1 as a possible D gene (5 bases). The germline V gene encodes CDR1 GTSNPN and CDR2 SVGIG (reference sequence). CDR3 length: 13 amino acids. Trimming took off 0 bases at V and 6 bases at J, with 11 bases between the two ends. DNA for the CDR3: TGTGCCTGGAGTGTACTACTAGGGGATGGCTACACCTTC. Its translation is CAWSVLLGDGYTF.

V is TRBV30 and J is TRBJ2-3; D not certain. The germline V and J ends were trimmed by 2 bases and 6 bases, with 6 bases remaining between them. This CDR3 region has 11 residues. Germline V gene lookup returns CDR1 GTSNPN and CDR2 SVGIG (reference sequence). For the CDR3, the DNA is TGTGCCTGGAGTCATACCGATACGCAGTATTTT. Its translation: CAWSHTDTQYF.

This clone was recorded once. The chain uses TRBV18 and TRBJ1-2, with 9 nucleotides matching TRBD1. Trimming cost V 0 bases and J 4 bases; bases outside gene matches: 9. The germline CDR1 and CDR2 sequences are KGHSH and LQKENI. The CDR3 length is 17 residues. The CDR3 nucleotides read TGTGCCAGCTCACCACCTACAGGACAGGGGAAGATCTATGGCTACACCTTC. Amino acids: CASSPPTGQGKIYGYTF.

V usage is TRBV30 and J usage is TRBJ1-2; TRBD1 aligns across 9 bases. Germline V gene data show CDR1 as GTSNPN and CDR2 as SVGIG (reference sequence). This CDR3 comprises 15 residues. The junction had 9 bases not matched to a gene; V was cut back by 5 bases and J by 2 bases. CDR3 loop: CAWGVGTGPNYGYTF. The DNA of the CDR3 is TGTGCCTGGGGGGTTGGGACAGGGCCGAACTATGGCTACACCTTC.

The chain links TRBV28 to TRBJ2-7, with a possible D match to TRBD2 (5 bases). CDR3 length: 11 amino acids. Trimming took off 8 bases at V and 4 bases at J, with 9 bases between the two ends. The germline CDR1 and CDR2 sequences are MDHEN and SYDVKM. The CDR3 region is CASGRVYEQYF. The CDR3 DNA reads TGTGCCAGCGGGCGGGTTTACGAGCAGTACTTC.

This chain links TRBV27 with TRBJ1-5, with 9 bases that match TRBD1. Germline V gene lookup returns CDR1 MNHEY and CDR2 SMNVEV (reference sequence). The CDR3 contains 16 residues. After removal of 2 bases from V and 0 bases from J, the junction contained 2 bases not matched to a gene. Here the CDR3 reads CASSLRGQGSNQPQHF. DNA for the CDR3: TGTGCCAGCAGTTTAAGGGGACAGGGTAGCAATCAGCCCCAGCATTTT.